The present T cell receptor (beta chain) was sequenced within a study of blood T cell repertoires in COVID-19. The overall study: COVID-19 samples from acute and convalescent phases originated in the United States, Italy and Spain. In each case, the material was cDNA or gDNA derived from T cells, B-cell-depleted T cells, or PBMCs.

Germline V gene sequence: CDR1 LNHNV, CDR2 YYDKDF (reference sequence). Trimming took off 0 bases at V and 5 bases at J, with 13 bases between the two ends. CDR3 length: 15 residues. Per the authors' pipeline: Counts of nucleated cells, estimated from reference gene primer amplification, were obtained. The repertoire was sequenced with immunoSEQ multiplex PCR; TCRdb's copy has only in-frame clones and lacks some. V, J and clone size reflect that table, while D and trimming were determined from the DNA. The top ten hold roughly a sixth of the sample, which has 100,000 to 150,000 clones, 85% to 90% seen once.

The chain uses TRBV15 and TRBJ2-5; maybe TRBD2 (6 bases). The TCR sequence derives from a man aged 45-65 years with active or convalescent COVID-19. The sample taken for sequencing was peripheral blood. DNA for the CDR3: TGTGCCACCAGCAGAGATCGGGGCAGCGGGGAGACCCAGTACTTC. It is translated as CATSRDRGSGETQYF.